The 20 T cell receptor beta chains below were found in one sample sequenced in a study of blood T cell repertoires in COVID-19. TCRdb's copy holds only in-frame clones and misses some; the assay was immunoSEQ multiplex PCR. The sample records about 160,000 clones, over 80% being singletons. Material: peripheral blood. Receptors were obtained from an elderly woman with active or convalescent COVID-19.

The chain recombines TRBV6-1 with TRBJ1-2, with a possible D match to TRBD1 (6 bases). This CDR3 comprises 16 residues. Trimming cost V 4 bases and J 5 bases, with 20 bases left between them. Germline values: CDR1 MNHNS, CDR2 SASEGT. The CDR3 DNA reads TGTGCCAGCAGTGCCGGATTACAGGGAACGTATTATGGCTACACCTTC. Protein sequence: CASSAGLQGTYYGYTF.

CDR3 sequence (DNA): TGTGCCACCAGTGACGTGGGGACAGGGAAGGATACGCAGTATTTT. Protein: CATSDVGTGKDTQYF. The chain is built from TRBV24-1 and TRBJ2-3; 9 positions match TRBD1. Germline lookup yields CDR1 KGHDR and CDR2 SFDVKD. Trimming at V came to 4 bases and at J to 6 bases, leaving 7 bases not matched to a gene. The CDR3 covers 15 residues.

The gene calls are TRBV19 and TRBJ1-2, with D unclear. V was shortened by 1 base and J by 2 bases, with 8 bases between the two germline ends. Germline CDR1 is LNHDA and CDR2 is SQIVND (reference sequence). The length of the CDR3 is 14 residues. The CDR3 coding sequence is TGTGCCAGTAGTATAGGTAGCCAGAACTATGGCTACACCTTC. This sequence encodes CASSIGSQNYGYTF. The full variable domain, completed using reference TRBV19 and TRBJ1-2, is DGGITQSPKYLFRKEGQNVTLSCEQNLNHDAMYWYRQDPGQGLRLIYYSQIVNDFQKGDIAEGYSVSREKKESFPLTVTSAQKNPTAFYLCASSIGSQNYGYTFGSGTRLTVV.

This clone has more than one count but fewer than ten. The genes are TRBV7-2 and TRBJ2-3; tentatively, D is TRBD1 (5 bases). Trimming took off 1 base at V and 2 bases at J, with 7 bases between the two ends. The germline V gene encodes CDR1 SGHTA and CDR2 FQGNSA. This CDR3 region has 14 residues. The CDR3 sequence: CASSLGQPTDTQYF. CDR3 nucleotide sequence: TGTGCCAGCAGCTTAGGACAGCCCACAGATACGCAGTATTTT.

This CDR3 reads CSVGTGPNQPQHF. The DNA for the CDR3 is TGCAGCGTGGGGACAGGACCCAATCAGCCCCAGCATTTT. The rearrangement links TRBV29-1 to TRBJ1-5, with TRBD1 identical over 8 bases. Germline V lookup: CDR1 SQVTM, CDR2 ANQGSEA. Trimming cost V 6 bases and J 3 bases; bases outside gene matches: 4. The CDR3 is made up of 13 amino acids.

This clone was counted only a few times. V and J are TRBV7-6 and TRBJ2-3, with no clear D. Germline V gene data show CDR1 as SGHVS and CDR2 as FNYEAQ. The CDR3 length is 14 residues. V was shortened by 2 bases and J by 4 bases, with 10 bases between the two germline ends. This chain's CDR3 is CASSLNLGADTQYF. The CDR3, as DNA: TGTGCCAGCAGCTTAAATTTGGGCGCAGATACGCAGTATTTT.

The chain combines TRBV6-6 with TRBJ1-3, with a tentative D call TRBD1 (5 bases). The CDR3 totals 13 residues. V was clipped by 6 bases and J by 4 bases, with 10 bases between them. Germline assignment: CDR1 MNHNY and CDR2 SVGAGI (reference sequence). This CDR3 reads CASSDSPGNTIYF. The CDR3 DNA is TGTGCCAGCAGCGACAGTCCCGGAAACACCATATATTTT.

The chain recombines TRBV24-1 with TRBJ1-2; TRBD1 matches 9 bases. The CDR3 is 13 residues long. The trim removed 11 bases at V and 5 bases at J, leaving 8 bases unmatched. The germline CDR1 and CDR2 sequences are KGHDR and SFDVKD. CDR3 nucleotide sequence: TGTGCCAAAGGGACAGGGCATCCATATGGCTACACCTTC. Translating it yields CAKGTGHPYGYTF.

This clone was recorded a few times. The chain recombines TRBV9 with TRBJ1-2; D remains unclear. Germline V gene sequence: CDR1 SGDLS, CDR2 YYNGEE. V was cut by 0 bases and J by 5 bases, with 8 bases left in between. The CDR3 has 13 amino acids. The CDR3 sequence: CASSVATRYGYTF. For the CDR3, the DNA is TGTGCCAGCAGCGTAGCTACGCGGTATGGCTACACCTTC. Full variable domain (outside the CDR3, taken from reference TRBV9 and TRBJ1-2): DSGVTQTPKHLITATGQRVTLRCSPRSGDLSVYWYQQSLDQGLQFLIQYYNGEERAKGNILERFSAQQFPDLHSELNLSSLELGDSALYFCASSVATRYGYTFGSGTRLTVV.

This chain's CDR3 is CASSELRQSGANVLTF. CDR3 DNA sequence: TGTGCCAGCAGTGAACTAAGACAATCTGGGGCCAACGTCCTGACTTTC. J is TRBJ2-6 and V is TRBV2; D is unclear. V was shortened by 2 bases and J by 1 base, with 9 bases between the two germline ends. The germline V gene encodes CDR1 SNHLY and CDR2 FYNNEI. CDR3 size: 16 residues.

The chain employs TRBV6-5 and TRBJ1-5, with 12 bases fitting TRBD1. Trimming took 4 bases from V and 7 from J; bases not matched to a gene: 5. Germline-derived CDR1 and CDR2 are MNHEY and SVGAGI. The CDR3 covers 15 residues. In nucleotides, the CDR3 is TGTGCCAGCAGTTTGGGACAGGGGGCAGGACAGCCCCAGCATTTT. Translating gives CASSLGQGAGQPQHF.

This clone was picked up a small number of times. V gene TRBV7-9 combines with J gene TRBJ2-5, with D hard to call. Trimming removed 3 bases from V and 7 bases from J, with 12 bases in between. The CDR3 extends over 13 amino acids. Germline V gene sequence: CDR1 SEHNR, CDR2 FQNEAQ (reference sequence). The CDR3 protein is CASSFGPSGTQYF. The CDR3 DNA sequence: TGTGCCAGCAGCTTCGGCCCCTCGGGGACCCAGTACTTC.

The chain uses TRBV6-5 and TRBJ1-2; D unclear. There are 15 residues in the CDR3. Germline CDR1 reads MNHEY; CDR2 reads SVGAGI. V was trimmed by 5 bases and J by 3 bases, leaving 16 bases between them. CDR3 bases: TGTGCCAGCAGTCCTTTTGAGGGAATGGACTATGGCTACACCTTC. This sequence encodes CASSPFEGMDYGYTF.

The chain links TRBV2 to TRBJ1-6; weak D call: TRBD1 (6 bases). The CDR3 is 16 amino acids. Per germline, CDR1 SNHLY and CDR2 FYNNEI. V gave up 4 bases and J gave up 5 bases, with 15 bases separating them. CDR3 amino acids: CASSVGGATNNSPLHF. The CDR3 DNA reads as TGTGCCAGCAGTGTTGGGGGGGCCACAAATAATTCACCCCTCCACTTT. The full variable domain, with the rest looked up from reference TRBV2 and TRBJ1-6, is EPEVTQTPSHQVTQMGQEVILRCVPISNHLYFYWYRQILGQKVEFLVSFYNNEISEKSEIFDDQFSVERPDGSNFTLKIRSTKLEDSAMYFCASSVGGATNNSPLHFGNGTRLTVT.

The chain has TRBV9 and TRBJ2-5; 9 positions agree with TRBD1. V was pared by 0 bases and J by 1 base, with 7 bases of the junction left unmatched. Germline lookup yields CDR1 SGDLS and CDR2 YYNGEE. The CDR3 runs 17 residues. This CDR3 is CASSVGLGDRAQETQYF. CDR3 DNA: TGTGCCAGCAGCGTAGGGTTAGGGGACAGGGCCCAAGAGACCCAGTACTTC.

The chain joins TRBV5-1 to TRBJ2-7; D is unresolved. V shed 2 bases and J shed 6 bases, with 18 bases lying between them. CDR3 length: 15 residues. The germline gives CDR1 SGHRS, CDR2 YFSETQ. CDR3 sequence (DNA): TGCGCCAGCAGCTTAAGAGGCAGCACTCCTACCGAGCAGTACTTC. Translated: CASSLRGSTPTEQYF.

J is TRBJ2-1 and V is TRBV7-6; 10 nucleotides agree with TRBD1. CDR3 size: 15 residues. The ends lost 5 bases at V and 3 bases at J; junction bases unmatched: 4. From germline, CDR1 is SGHVS and CDR2 FNYEAQ. DNA of the CDR3: TGTGCCAGCAGCGTGACAGGGGGCTTCTACAATGAGCAGTTCTTC. This gives the protein CASSVTGGFYNEQFF. The full variable domain, in which reference TRBV7-6 and TRBJ2-1 provide the parts outside the CDR3, is GAGVSQSPRYKVTKRGQDVALRCDPISGHVSLYWYRQALGQGPEFLTYFNYEAQQDKSGLPNDRFSAERPEGSISTLTIQRTEQRDSAMYRCASSVTGGFYNEQFFGPGTRLTVL.

The DNA of the CDR3 is TGTGCCAGCAGCCCTACGATCGTTAGGGGAGCTTTCTTT. Translating it yields CASSPTIVRGAFF. The V call is TRBV7-9, the J call TRBJ1-1; maybe TRBD1 (5 bases). CDR1 and CDR2 from the germline V gene are SEHNR and FQNEAQ (reference sequence). Trimming left V 5 bases short and J 10 bases short, with 17 bases between. The CDR3 runs to 13 residues. Variable domain in full (rest from reference TRBV7-9 and TRBJ1-1): DTGVSQNPRHKITKRGQNVTFRCDPISEHNRLYWYRQTLGQGPEFLTYFQNEAQLEKSRLLSDRFSAERPKGSFSTLEIQRTEQGDSAMYLCASSPTIVRGAFFGQGTRLTVV.

V is TRBV7-2 and J is TRBJ1-1; unclear D gene. CDR3 size: 15 residues. Trimming took off 5 bases at V and 5 bases at J, with 18 bases between the two ends. Germline V gene data show CDR1 as SGHTA and CDR2 as FQGNSA. The CDR3 DNA is TGTGCCAGCAGCCTCAAACAAATCCGGGGAACTGAAGCTTTCTTT. Amino acids: CASSLKQIRGTEAFF.

This clone was observed once. The chain uses TRBV7-2 and TRBJ1-1, with D hard to call. This CDR3 spans 13 amino acids. With 1 base removed from V and 3 bases from J, the gap between germline ends came to 6 bases. In germline, CDR1 is SGHTA, CDR2 FQGNSA. The CDR3 DNA sequence: TGTGCCAGCAGCTTAGAGAGGCACACTGAAGCTTTCTTT. As protein: CASSLERHTEAFF.